The sequence of this T cell receptor (beta chain) was determined in a study of OX40 agonist ivuxolimab in advanced cancers. Study information: Patients treated during dose escalation were battling hepatocellular carcinoma, melanoma, renal cell or head and neck cancer. Of mixed ages from about 23 to 79 and averaging approximately 60 years, the group was 65% to 85% male.

Germline assignment: CDR1 SGHRS and CDR2 YFSETQ. The CDR3 runs to 15 residues. V shed 0 bases and J shed 6 bases, with 15 bases lying between them. The data were produced by immunoSEQ multiplex PCR, yet TCRdb's version contains in-frame clones alone and is incomplete. This sample carries 73,000 or so clones, 80% to 95% of them seen once, and the ten largest clones take approximately 0.45%. This sequence originates from an adult with an advanced solid tumor such as melanoma, head and neck, liver or kidney cancer. The chain is built from TRBV5-1 and TRBJ1-2; possible D gene TRBD1, 6 bases. Material: CD4+ or CD8+ T cells sorted from blood, obtained in a trial of the OX40 agonist ivuxolimab. CDR3 DNA sequence: TGCGCCAGCAGCTTGGGTTCGAAGGGGGTTCATGGCTACACCTTC. Protein sequence: CASSLGSKGVHGYTF.